A single sample is the source of the 15 T cell receptor beta chains below, sequenced in a study of siplizumab effects on memory and regulatory T cells. This table comes from immunoSEQ multiplex PCR, and its TCRdb copy is limited to in-frame clones, with some not included. Among around 97,000 clones, just under 95% were seen once, and the ten largest hold roughly 1.3%. Sequencing input: non-Treg CD4+ T cells sorted from blood. Receptor source: a human donor in good health.

V is TRBV9 and J is TRBJ2-1, with unresolved D. This CDR3 region has 12 residues. The V end lost 4 bases, the J end lost 9 bases, and 11 bases lay between the germline ends. CDR1 SGDLS and CDR2 YYNGEE come from the germline V gene. CDR3 DNA sequence: TGTGCCAGCAGCCACGTTGACGGTGAGCAGTTCTTC. Its translation: CASSHVDGEQFF.

Of note for this clone: Other DNA sequences in this specimen translate into the identical CDR3. The V and J genes are TRBV5-1 and TRBJ1-1, with D tentatively TRBD1 (5 bases). V was cut by 0 bases and J by 1 base, with 7 bases left in between. Per the germline V gene, CDR1 is SGHRS and CDR2 is YFSETQ. The CDR3 spans 14 residues. The CDR3 loop is CASSLGGGNTEAFF. The CDR3 coding sequence is TGCGCCAGCAGCTTGGGTGGGGGGAACACTGAAGCTTTCTTT. Full variable domain (missing parts from reference TRBV5-1 and TRBJ1-1): KAGVTQTPRYLIKTRGQQVTLSCSPISGHRSVSWYQQTPGQGLQFLFEYFSETQRNKGNFPGRFSGRQFSNSRSEMNVSTLELGDSALYLCASSLGGGNTEAFFGQGTRLTVV.

V is TRBV7-3 and J is TRBJ2-3; either TRBD1 or TRBD2 may fit D (5 bases each). Germline CDR1 reads SGHTA; CDR2 reads FQGTGA. V dropped 7 bases and J dropped 5 bases, with 16 bases sitting between them. This CDR3 has 14 amino acids. The CDR3 protein is CASTSSPGGDTQYF. The DNA of the CDR3 is TGTGCCAGCACCTCAAGCCCTGGGGGAGATACGCAGTATTTT.

The chain recombines TRBV19 with TRBJ1-2; 8 bases align to TRBD1. The germline V gene has CDR1 LNHDA and CDR2 SQIVND (reference sequence). V gave up 5 bases and J gave up 8 bases; unmatched junction bases: 13. The CDR3 consists of 15 residues. CDR3 coding DNA: TGTGCCAGTAGTGCCGGACAGGGCCAGGCGGGGGGCTACACCTTC. Translating it yields CASSAGQGQAGGYTF.

The chain is built from TRBV28 and TRBJ1-4, with 10 positions matching TRBD1. V dropped 8 bases and J dropped 4; count of bases not matched to a gene: 7. The CDR3 sequence is 15 residues long. Germline values: CDR1 MDHEN, CDR2 SYDVKM. This CDR3 reads CASLTGGAGNEKLFF. For the CDR3, the DNA is TGTGCCAGCTTGACAGGGGGCGCGGGTAATGAAAAACTGTTTTTT.

The CDR3 region is CASRREDTNTGELFF. In DNA, the CDR3 is TGTGCCAGCAGACGGGAGGACACGAACACCGGGGAGCTGTTTTTT. The chain combines TRBV6-6 with TRBJ2-2, with 7 bases lining up with TRBD2. The V gene's germline CDR1 is MNHNY and CDR2 SVGAGI (reference sequence). CDR3 length equals 15 residues. V was pared by 6 bases and J by 0 bases, with 4 bases of the junction left unmatched.

The chain is built from TRBV6-6 and TRBJ1-5; D is unclear. There are 15 residues in the CDR3. Trimming pared 6 bases from V and 0 bases from J, leaving 12 bases between. Germline V gene data show CDR1 as MNHNY and CDR2 as SVGAGI (reference sequence). CDR3 amino acids: CASRETAYSNQPQHF. The CDR3 bases are TGTGCCAGCAGAGAGACGGCATATAGCAATCAGCCCCAGCATTTT.

The chain employs TRBV5-1 and TRBJ2-5; D possibly corresponds to TRBD1 (5 bases). Trimming left V 4 bases short and J 4 bases short, with 11 bases between. This CDR3 spans 13 amino acids. Germline CDR1 is SGHRS and CDR2 is YFSETQ. The CDR3 nucleotides are TGCGCCAGCAGCCAAGGGGTCGGAGAGACCCAGTACTTC. Its translation is CASSQGVGETQYF.

This clone appeared a single time. The chain combines TRBV7-3 with TRBJ2-2; tentative D call: TRBD1 (6 bases). Germline loops: CDR1 SGHTA, CDR2 FQGTGA. V was pared by 1 base and J by 4 bases, with 10 bases between. This CDR3 comprises 15 residues. CDR3 in DNA: TGTGCCAGCAGCTTAAATACAGGGACCACCGGGGAGCTGTTTTTT. Translated: CASSLNTGTTGELFF. Complete variable domain (other parts from reference TRBV7-3 and TRBJ2-2): GAGVSQTPSNKVTEKGKYVELRCDPISGHTALYWYRQSLGQGPEFLIYFQGTGAADDSGLPNDRFFAVRPEGSVSTLKIQRTERGDSAVYLCASSLNTGTTGELFFGEGSRLTVL.

This clone was detected a few times. The chain joins TRBV19 to TRBJ1-5; D is possibly TRBD1 (6 bases). The CDR3 runs 13 residues. Germline CDR1 is LNHDA and CDR2 is SQIVND (reference sequence). V was trimmed by 8 bases and J by 5 bases, leaving 13 bases between them. The CDR3 region is CASARDTYQPQHF. The CDR3 region has the DNA TGTGCCAGTGCCCGGGACACATATCAGCCCCAGCATTTT.

V gene TRBV6-5 combines with J gene TRBJ2-7; TRBD2 agrees at 12 bases. V lost 4 bases to trimming and J lost 0 bases; unmatched junction nucleotides: 1. CDR1 is MNHEY and CDR2 is SVGAGI in the germline V gene. This CDR3 region has 15 residues. The CDR3 bases are TGTGCCAGCAGTTTGGGACTAGCGGGCTCCTACGAGCAGTACTTC. This gives the protein CASSLGLAGSYEQYF.

CDR3 coding DNA: TGTGCCAGCAGCTCCCTGTTTAGGCAAGGAGATTACACTGAAGCTTTCTTT. Amino acid sequence: CASSSLFRQGDYTEAFF. This chain links TRBV5-4 with TRBJ1-1; no clear D gene. Germline values: CDR1 SGHNT, CDR2 YYREEE (reference sequence). The CDR3 totals 17 residues. The ends were cut back, 3 bases at V and 3 bases at J, with 21 bases in the middle.

The V and J genes are TRBV7-2 and TRBJ2-3; D might be TRBD2 (6 bases). This CDR3 contains 15 residues. The V and J ends lost 5 bases and 5 bases respectively, with 17 bases between them. The V gene's germline CDR1 is SGHTA and CDR2 FQGNSA. CDR3: CASSPIGGPIDTQYF. The CDR3 coding sequence is TGTGCCAGCAGCCCAATAGGAGGGCCTATAGATACGCAGTATTTT. The whole variable domain, filled in from reference TRBV7-2 and TRBJ2-3, reads GAGVSQSPSNKVTEKGKDVELRCDPISGHTALYWYRQSLGQGLEFLIYFQGNSAPDKSGLPSDRFSAERTGGSVSTLTIQRTQQEDSAVYLCASSPIGGPIDTQYFGPGTRLTVL.

The chain joins TRBV5-1 to TRBJ1-1; D remains unclear. CDR1 is SGHRS, CDR2 YFSETQ, per germline. Trimming cost V 0 bases and J 6 bases, with 12 bases left between them. This CDR3 is built from 14 residues. The DNA for the CDR3 is TGCGCCAGCAGCTTGGAAGGAAGATTCCCTGAAGCTTTCTTT. It is translated as CASSLEGRFPEAFF.

V and J are TRBV6-1 and TRBJ2-3; 7 positions match TRBD2. Per the germline V gene, CDR1 is MNHNS and CDR2 is SASEGT. This CDR3 has 16 residues. Trimming at V came to 0 bases and at J to 3 bases, leaving 6 bases not matched to a gene. CDR3 nucleotide sequence: TGTGCCAGCAGTGAAGCGCGGGAGAGACCTACAGATACGCAGTATTTT. Translating gives CASSEARERPTDTQYF.